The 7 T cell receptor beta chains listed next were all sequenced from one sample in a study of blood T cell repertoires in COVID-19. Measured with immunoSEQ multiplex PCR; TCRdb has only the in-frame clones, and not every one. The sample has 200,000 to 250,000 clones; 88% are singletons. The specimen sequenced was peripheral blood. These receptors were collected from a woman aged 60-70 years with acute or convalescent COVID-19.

CDR3 amino acids: CASTPGDFSYEQYF. The CDR3 nucleotides are TGTGCCAGCACTCCCGGGGACTTTTCCTACGAGCAGTACTTC. The V and J genes are TRBV6-6 and TRBJ2-7; a possible D gene is TRBD2 (6 bases). The V gene's germline CDR1 is MNHNY and CDR2 SVGAGI (reference sequence). Trimming left V 7 bases short and J 1 base short, with 14 bases between. CDR3 size: 14 residues.

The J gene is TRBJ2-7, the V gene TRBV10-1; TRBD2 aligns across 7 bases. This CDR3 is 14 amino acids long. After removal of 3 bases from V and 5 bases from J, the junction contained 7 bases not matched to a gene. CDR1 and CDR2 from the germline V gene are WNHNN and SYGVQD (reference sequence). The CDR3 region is CASSEGGRVNEQYF. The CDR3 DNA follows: TGCGCCAGCAGTGAAGGTGGGAGGGTTAACGAGCAGTACTTC.

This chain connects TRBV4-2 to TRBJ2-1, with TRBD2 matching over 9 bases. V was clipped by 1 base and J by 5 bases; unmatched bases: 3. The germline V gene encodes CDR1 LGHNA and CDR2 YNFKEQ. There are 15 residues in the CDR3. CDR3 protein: CASSQAVAGDNEQFF. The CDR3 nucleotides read TGTGCCAGCAGCCAAGCGGTAGCGGGAGACAATGAGCAGTTCTTC.

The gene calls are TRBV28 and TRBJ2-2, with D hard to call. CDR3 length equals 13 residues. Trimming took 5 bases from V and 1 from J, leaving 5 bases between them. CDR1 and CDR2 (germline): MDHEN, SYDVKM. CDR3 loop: CASSPLNTGELFF. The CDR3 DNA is TGTGCCAGCAGTCCTCTGAACACCGGGGAGCTGTTTTTT.

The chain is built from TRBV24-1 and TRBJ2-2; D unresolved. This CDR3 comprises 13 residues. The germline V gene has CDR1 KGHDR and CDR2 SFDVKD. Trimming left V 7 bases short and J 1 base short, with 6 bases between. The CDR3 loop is CATSDWNTGELFF. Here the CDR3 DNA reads TGTGCCACCAGCGACTGGAACACCGGGGAGCTGTTTTTT.

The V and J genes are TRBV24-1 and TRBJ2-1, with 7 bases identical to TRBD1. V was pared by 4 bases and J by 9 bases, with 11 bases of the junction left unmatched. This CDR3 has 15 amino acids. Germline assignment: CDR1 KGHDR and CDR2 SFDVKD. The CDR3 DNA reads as TGTGCCACCAGTGACAGATCGACAGGGTTCCCTGAGCAGTTCTTC. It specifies CATSDRSTGFPEQFF.

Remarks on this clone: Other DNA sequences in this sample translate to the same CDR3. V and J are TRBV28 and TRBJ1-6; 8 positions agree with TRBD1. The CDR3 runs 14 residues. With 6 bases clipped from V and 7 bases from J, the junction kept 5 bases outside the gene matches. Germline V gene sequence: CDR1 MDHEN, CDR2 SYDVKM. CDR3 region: CASRTDRGNSPLHF. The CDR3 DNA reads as TGTGCCAGCAGGACCGACAGGGGCAATTCACCCCTCCACTTT.